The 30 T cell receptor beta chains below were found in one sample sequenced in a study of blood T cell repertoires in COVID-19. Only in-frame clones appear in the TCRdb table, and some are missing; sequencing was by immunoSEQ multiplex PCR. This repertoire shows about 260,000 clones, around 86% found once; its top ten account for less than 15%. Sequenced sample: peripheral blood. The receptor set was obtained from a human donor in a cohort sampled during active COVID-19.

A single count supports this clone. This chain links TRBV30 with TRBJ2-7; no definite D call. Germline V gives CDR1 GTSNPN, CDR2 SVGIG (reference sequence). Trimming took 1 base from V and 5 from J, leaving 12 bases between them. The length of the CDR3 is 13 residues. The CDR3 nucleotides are TGTGCCTGGAGTGCTAAGGCCGGAGACGAGCAGTACTTC. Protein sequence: CAWSAKAGDEQYF.

CDR3: CATSSMEGNEQFF. DNA of the CDR3: TGTGCCACCAGCAGTATGGAGGGGAATGAGCAGTTCTTC. The gene calls are TRBV15 and TRBJ2-1; D possibly corresponds to TRBD2 (6 bases). CDR3 length equals 13 residues. V lost 3 bases and J lost 7, with 10 bases in between. Germline V CDR1 and CDR2: LNHNV, YYDKDF (reference sequence).

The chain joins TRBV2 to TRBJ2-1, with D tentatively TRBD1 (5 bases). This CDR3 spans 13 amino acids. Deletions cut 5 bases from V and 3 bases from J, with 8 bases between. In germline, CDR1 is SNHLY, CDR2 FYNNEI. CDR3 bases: TGTGCCAGCAGTCAGGACATCTACAATGAGCAGTTCTTC. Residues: CASSQDIYNEQFF.

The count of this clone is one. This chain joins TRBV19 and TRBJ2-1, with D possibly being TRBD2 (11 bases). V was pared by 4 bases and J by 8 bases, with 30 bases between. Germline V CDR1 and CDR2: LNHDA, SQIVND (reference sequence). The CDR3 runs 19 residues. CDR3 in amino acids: CASSKGQGLTSGSFYEQFF. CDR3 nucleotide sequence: TGTGCCAGTAGTAAGGGACAGGGGTTAACTAGCGGGAGTTTTTATGAGCAGTTCTTC.

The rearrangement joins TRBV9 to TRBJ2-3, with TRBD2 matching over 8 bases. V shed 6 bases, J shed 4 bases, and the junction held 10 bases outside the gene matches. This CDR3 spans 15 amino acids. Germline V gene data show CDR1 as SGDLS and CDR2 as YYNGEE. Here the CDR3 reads CASKGGLDRADTQYF. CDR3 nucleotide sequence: TGTGCCAGCAAAGGGGGACTAGATCGGGCAGATACGCAGTATTTT. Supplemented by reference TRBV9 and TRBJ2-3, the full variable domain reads DSGVTQTPKHLITATGQRVTLRCSPRSGDLSVYWYQQSLDQGLQFLIQYYNGEERAKGNILERFSAQQFPDLHSELNLSSLELGDSALYFCASKGGLDRADTQYFGPGTRLTVL.

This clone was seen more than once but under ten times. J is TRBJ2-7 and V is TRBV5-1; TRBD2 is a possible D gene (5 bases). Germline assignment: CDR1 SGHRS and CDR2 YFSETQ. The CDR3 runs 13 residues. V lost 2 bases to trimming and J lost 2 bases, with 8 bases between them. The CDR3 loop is CASSFGDTYEQYF. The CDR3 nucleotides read TGCGCCAGCAGCTTCGGGGATACCTACGAGCAGTACTTC.

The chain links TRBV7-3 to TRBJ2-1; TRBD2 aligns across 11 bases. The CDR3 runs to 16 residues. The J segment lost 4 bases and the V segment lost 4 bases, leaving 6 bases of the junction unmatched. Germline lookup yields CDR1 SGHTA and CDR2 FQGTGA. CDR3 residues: CASSSSGTSGYNEQFF. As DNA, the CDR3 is TGTGCCAGCAGCTCCTCCGGGACTAGCGGTTACAATGAGCAGTTCTTC.

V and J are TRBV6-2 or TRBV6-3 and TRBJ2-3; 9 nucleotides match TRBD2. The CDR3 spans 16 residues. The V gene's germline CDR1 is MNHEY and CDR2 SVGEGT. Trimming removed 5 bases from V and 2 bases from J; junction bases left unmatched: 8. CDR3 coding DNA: TGTGCCAGCAGTAATCTAGCGGGGTCCTTCACAGATACGCAGTATTTT. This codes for CASSNLAGSFTDTQYF.

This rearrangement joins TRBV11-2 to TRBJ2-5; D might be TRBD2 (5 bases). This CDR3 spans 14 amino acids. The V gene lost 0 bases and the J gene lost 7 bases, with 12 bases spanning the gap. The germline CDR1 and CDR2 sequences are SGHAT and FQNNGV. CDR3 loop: CASSLEPLGGTQYF. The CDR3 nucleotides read TGTGCCAGCAGCTTAGAACCCCTTGGAGGGACCCAGTACTTC. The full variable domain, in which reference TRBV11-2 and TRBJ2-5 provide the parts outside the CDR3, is EAGVAQSPRYKIIEKRQSVAFWCNPISGHATLYWYQQILGQGPKLLIQFQNNGVVDDSQLPKDRFSAERLKGVDSTLKIQPAKLEDSAVYLCASSLEPLGGTQYFGPGTRLLVL.

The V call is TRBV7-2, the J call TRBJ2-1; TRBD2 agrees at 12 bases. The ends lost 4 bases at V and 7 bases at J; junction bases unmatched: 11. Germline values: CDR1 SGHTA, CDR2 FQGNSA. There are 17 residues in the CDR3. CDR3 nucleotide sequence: TGTGCCAGCAGCTCCTCCCTTCTAGCGGGGGGGCGGAATGAGCAGTTCTTC. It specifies CASSSSLLAGGRNEQFF.

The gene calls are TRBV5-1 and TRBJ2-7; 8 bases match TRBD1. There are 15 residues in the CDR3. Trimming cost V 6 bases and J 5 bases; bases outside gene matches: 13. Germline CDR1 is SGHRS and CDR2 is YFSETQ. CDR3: CASTTQGALVDEQYF. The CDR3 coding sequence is TGCGCCAGCACCACTCAGGGGGCGTTGGTCGACGAGCAGTACTTC.

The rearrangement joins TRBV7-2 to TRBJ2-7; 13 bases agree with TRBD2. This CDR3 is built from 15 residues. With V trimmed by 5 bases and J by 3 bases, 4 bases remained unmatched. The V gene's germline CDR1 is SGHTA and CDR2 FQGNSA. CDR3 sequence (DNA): TGTGCCAGCAGCGAAGGGACTAGCGGGGTCTACGAGCAGTACTTC. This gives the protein CASSEGTSGVYEQYF.

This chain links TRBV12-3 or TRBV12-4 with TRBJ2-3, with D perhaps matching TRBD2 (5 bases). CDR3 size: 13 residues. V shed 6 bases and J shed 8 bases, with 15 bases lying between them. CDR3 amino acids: CASRSPLGGTQYF. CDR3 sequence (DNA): TGTGCCAGCAGGTCGCCCCTAGGAGGTACGCAGTATTTT.

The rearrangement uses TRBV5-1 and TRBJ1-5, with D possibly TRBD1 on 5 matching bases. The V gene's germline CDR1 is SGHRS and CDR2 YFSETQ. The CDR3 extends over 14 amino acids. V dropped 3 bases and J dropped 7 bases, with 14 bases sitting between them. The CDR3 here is CASSSSGGVQPQHF. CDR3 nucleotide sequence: TGCGCCAGCAGCTCGTCGGGGGGGGTACAGCCCCAGCATTTT.

Written as DNA, the CDR3 is TGTGCCAGCAGAAAGCTGAACACTGAAGCTTTCTTT. It specifies CASRKLNTEAFF. The V gene is TRBV27, the J gene TRBJ1-1, with D unresolved. CDR3 length: 12 residues. Per the germline V gene, CDR1 is MNHEY and CDR2 is SMNVEV (reference sequence). Between the trimmed V and J ends, which lost 6 bases and 0 bases, there was a span of 5 bases.

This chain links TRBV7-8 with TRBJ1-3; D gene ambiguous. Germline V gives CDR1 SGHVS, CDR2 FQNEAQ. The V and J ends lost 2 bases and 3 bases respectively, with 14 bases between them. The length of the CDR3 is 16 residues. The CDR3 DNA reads TGTGCCAGCAGCTTAATCCTCGCGGAAATTGGAAACACCATATATTTT. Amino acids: CASSLILAEIGNTIYF.

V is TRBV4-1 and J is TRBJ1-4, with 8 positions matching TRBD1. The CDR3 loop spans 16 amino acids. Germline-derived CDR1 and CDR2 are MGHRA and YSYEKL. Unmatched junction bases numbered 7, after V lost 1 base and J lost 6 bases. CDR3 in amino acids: CASSQVKQGGYEKLFF. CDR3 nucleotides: TGCGCCAGCAGCCAAGTGAAACAGGGGGGTTATGAAAAACTGTTTTTT.

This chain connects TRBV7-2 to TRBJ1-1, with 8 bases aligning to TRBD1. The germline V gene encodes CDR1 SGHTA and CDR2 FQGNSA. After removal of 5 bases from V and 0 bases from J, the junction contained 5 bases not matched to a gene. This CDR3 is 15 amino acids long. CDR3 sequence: CASSITGGVNTEAFF. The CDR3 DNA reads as TGTGCCAGCAGCATAACAGGGGGGGTGAACACTGAAGCTTTCTTT.

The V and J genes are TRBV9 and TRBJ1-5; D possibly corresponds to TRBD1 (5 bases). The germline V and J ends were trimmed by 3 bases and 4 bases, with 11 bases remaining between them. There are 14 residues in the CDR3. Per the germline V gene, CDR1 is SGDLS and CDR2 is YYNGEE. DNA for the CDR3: TGTGCCAGCAGCGAGGGGCCAACGAATCAGCCCCAGCATTTT. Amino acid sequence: CASSEGPTNQPQHF.

The CDR3 DNA follows: TGTGCCAGCATAGGGGAACTAGCTATTTATGGCTACACCTTC. Translating gives CASIGELAIYGYTF. The genes are TRBV2 and TRBJ1-2; perhaps TRBD1 as D (5 bases). Per the germline V gene, CDR1 is SNHLY and CDR2 is FYNNEI. CDR3 length equals 14 residues. Trimming stripped 7 bases from V and 5 bases from J, with 17 bases between.

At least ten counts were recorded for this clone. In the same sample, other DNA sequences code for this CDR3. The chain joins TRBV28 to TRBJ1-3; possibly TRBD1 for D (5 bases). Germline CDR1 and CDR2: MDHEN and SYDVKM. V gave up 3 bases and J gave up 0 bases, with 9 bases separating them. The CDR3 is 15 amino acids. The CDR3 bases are TGTGCCAGCAGTTTTCAGGGAGGCTCTGGAAACACCATATATTTT. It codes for CASSFQGGSGNTIYF.

The chain's CDR3 is CASSDLQGGAEQYF. In DNA, the CDR3 is TGTGCCAGCAGCGACCTACAGGGAGGGGCCGAGCAGTACTTC. The chain uses TRBV11-2 and TRBJ2-7; a possible D gene is TRBD2 (7 bases). Germline CDR1 SGHAT, CDR2 FQNNGV. The CDR3 consists of 14 residues. The V end was cut by 5 bases, the J end by 6 bases, with 17 bases between.

CDR3 in amino acids: CASSYQSYGYTF. The DNA for the CDR3 is TGTGCCAGCAGTTACCAGTCCTATGGCTACACCTTC. The chain is built from TRBV28 and TRBJ1-2; D remains ambiguous. The ends were cut back, 4 bases at V and 4 bases at J, with 7 bases in the middle. CDR1 MDHEN and CDR2 SYDVKM come from the germline V gene. The CDR3 length is 12 residues.

CDR3 residues: CASSWRPGLATDTQYF. The CDR3 region has the DNA TGTGCCAGCAGCTGGAGACCGGGACTAGCGACAGATACGCAGTATTTT. The rearrangement joins TRBV11-2 to TRBJ2-3; 10 bases are shared with TRBD2. The CDR3 is made up of 16 amino acids. V lost 4 bases to trimming and J lost 3 bases; unmatched junction nucleotides: 7. Germline assignment: CDR1 SGHAT and CDR2 FQNNGV.

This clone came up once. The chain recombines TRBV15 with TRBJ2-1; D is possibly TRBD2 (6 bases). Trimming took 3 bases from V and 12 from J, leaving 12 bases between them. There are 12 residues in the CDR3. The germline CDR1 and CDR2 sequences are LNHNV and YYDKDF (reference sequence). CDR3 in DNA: TGTGCCACCAGCAGGGGGAAGGGAGGGCAGTTCTTC. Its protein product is CATSRGKGGQFF.

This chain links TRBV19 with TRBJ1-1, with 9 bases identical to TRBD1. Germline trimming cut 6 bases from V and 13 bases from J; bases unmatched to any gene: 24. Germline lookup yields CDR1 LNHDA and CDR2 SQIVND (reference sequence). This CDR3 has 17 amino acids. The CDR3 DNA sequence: TGTGCCAGTAGCCTCAGCCGGTACAACCGGGACAGGGTCTCGGGTTTCTTT. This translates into CASSLSRYNRDRVSGFF.

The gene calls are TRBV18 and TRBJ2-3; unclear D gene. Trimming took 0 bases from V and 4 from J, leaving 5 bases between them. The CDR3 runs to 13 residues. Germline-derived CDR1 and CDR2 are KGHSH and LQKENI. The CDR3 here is CASSPPSSDTQYF. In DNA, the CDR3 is TGTGCCAGCTCACCACCTAGTTCAGATACGCAGTATTTT.

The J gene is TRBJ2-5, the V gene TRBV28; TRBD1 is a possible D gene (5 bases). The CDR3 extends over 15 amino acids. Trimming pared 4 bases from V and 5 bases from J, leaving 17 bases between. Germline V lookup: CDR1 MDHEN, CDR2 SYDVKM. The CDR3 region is CASSSTGYQRETQYF. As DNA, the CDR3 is TGTGCCAGCAGTTCAACAGGCTACCAACGGGAGACCCAGTACTTC.

CDR3 sequence: CASSLDRVDGYTF. The CDR3 DNA sequence: TGTGCCAGCAGTTTAGACAGGGTGGACGGCTACACCTTC. This sequence joins TRBV28 and TRBJ1-2; 7 nucleotides align to TRBD1. The CDR3 loop spans 13 amino acids. V lost 2 bases and J lost 8; bases outside the gene matches: 5. The germline CDR1 and CDR2 sequences are MDHEN and SYDVKM.

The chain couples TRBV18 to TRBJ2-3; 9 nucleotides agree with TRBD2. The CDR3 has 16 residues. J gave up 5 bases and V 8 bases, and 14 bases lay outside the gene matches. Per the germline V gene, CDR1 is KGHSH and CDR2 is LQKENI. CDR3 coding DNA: TGTGCCAGCCCTCCCTCGTCTAGCGGGAATGGAGATACGCAGTATTTT. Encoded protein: CASPPSSSGNGDTQYF.